A selection of T cell receptor beta chains follows, all from one sample in a study of blood T cell repertoires in COVID-19. The table came from immunoSEQ multiplex PCR; TCRdb's copy has only in-frame clones and leaves some out. The sample consists of 250,000 to 300,000 clones, approximately 88% of them appearing once. Material for sequencing was PBMCs or T cells enriched from blood (not recorded which). These TCRs come from a middle-aged woman who had recovered from COVID-19. Each CDR3 is given with its conserved first and last residue. The order of the fields is D gene, V gene, J gene, clone size, CDR3 protein, CDR3 DNA. A D gene is named only where the DNA matches it firmly. Size is omitted from some rows. Given values are once, few, many or a class for expanded clones.

d_call: -; v_call: TRBV2; j_call: TRBJ2-2; clone_size: -; cdr3_aa: CASSAEVAGDTGELFF; cdr3_nt: TGTGCCAGCAGTGCAGAGGTGGCAGGGGACACCGGGGAGCTGTTTTTT
d_call: -; v_call: TRBV30; j_call: TRBJ2-5; clone_size: -; cdr3_aa: CAWSVLTGSETQYF; cdr3_nt: TGTGCCTGGAGTGTCCTTACAGGGTCAGAGACCCAGTACTTC
d_call: -; v_call: TRBV30; j_call: TRBJ1-1; clone_size: -; cdr3_aa: CAWSAPVIPAEAFF; cdr3_nt: TGTGCCTGGAGTGCCCCTGTAATCCCGGCTGAAGCTTTCTTT
d_call: TRBD1; v_call: TRBV6-6; j_call: TRBJ2-7; clone_size: -; cdr3_aa: CASSSPQDRGGQYF; cdr3_nt: TGTGCCAGCAGTTCCCCTCAGGACAGGGGAGGGCAGTACTTC
d_call: -; v_call: TRBV7-9; j_call: TRBJ2-7; clone_size: -; cdr3_aa: CASSSPYEQYF; cdr3_nt: TGTGCCAGCAGCTCTCCCTACGAGCAGTACTTC
d_call: -; v_call: TRBV7-6; j_call: TRBJ1-3; clone_size: -; cdr3_aa: CASSLGPWGVSGNTIYF; cdr3_nt: TGTGCCAGCAGCTTAGGGCCTTGGGGGGTCTCTGGAAACACCATATATTTT
d_call: TRBD2; v_call: TRBV5-1; j_call: TRBJ2-5; clone_size: -; cdr3_aa: CASSPGTNQETQYF; cdr3_nt: TGCGCCAGCAGCCCCGGGACTAATCAAGAGACCCAGTACTTC
d_call: -; v_call: TRBV5-1; j_call: TRBJ1-5; clone_size: -; cdr3_aa: CASSLEGIQPQHF; cdr3_nt: TGCGCCAGCAGCTTGGAGGGGATTCAGCCCCAGCATTTT
d_call: -; v_call: TRBV19; j_call: TRBJ2-3; clone_size: -; cdr3_aa: CASSIDYTDTQYF; cdr3_nt: TGTGCCAGTAGTATAGATTACACAGATACGCAGTATTTT
d_call: -; v_call: TRBV2; j_call: TRBJ2-5; clone_size: -; cdr3_aa: CASSAEGGGETQYF; cdr3_nt: TGTGCCAGCAGCGCAGAAGGTGGGGGCGAGACCCAGTACTTC
d_call: -; v_call: TRBV3-1/TRBV3-2; j_call: TRBJ2-6; clone_size: -; cdr3_aa: CASSQLPRGSRGANVLTF; cdr3_nt: TGTGCCAGCAGCCAATTGCCCCGGGGGAGTCGTGGGGCCAACGTCCTGACTTTC
d_call: TRBD2; v_call: TRBV2; j_call: TRBJ2-5; clone_size: -; cdr3_aa: CASGGEAGVETQYF; cdr3_nt: TGTGCCAGCGGTGGGGAAGCGGGGGTAGAGACCCAGTACTTC
d_call: TRBD2; v_call: TRBV5-1; j_call: TRBJ2-7; clone_size: once; cdr3_aa: CASSLTLAANEQYF; cdr3_nt: TGCGCCAGCAGCCTGACACTAGCGGCAAACGAGCAGTACTTC
d_call: -; v_call: TRBV5-8; j_call: TRBJ1-1; clone_size: -; cdr3_aa: CASSQPGGNTEAFF; cdr3_nt: TGTGCCAGCAGCCAGCCAGGAGGGAACACTGAAGCTTTCTTT
d_call: -; v_call: TRBV5-1; j_call: TRBJ2-5; clone_size: -; cdr3_aa: CASSVSPQQGTQYF; cdr3_nt: TGCGCCAGCAGCGTAAGCCCCCAGCAGGGGACCCAGTACTTC
d_call: TRBD2; v_call: TRBV18; j_call: TRBJ2-1; clone_size: -; cdr3_aa: CASSPYGLAGVYNEQFF; cdr3_nt: TGTGCCAGCTCACCATATGGCCTAGCGGGGGTCTACAATGAGCAGTTCTTC
d_call: -; v_call: TRBV9; j_call: TRBJ1-2; clone_size: once; cdr3_aa: CASSVGGQIYGYTF; cdr3_nt: TGTGCCAGCAGCGTAGGCGGCCAGATCTATGGCTACACCTTC
d_call: -; v_call: TRBV5-1; j_call: TRBJ2-1; clone_size: -; cdr3_aa: CASGADTVGNEQFF; cdr3_nt: TGCGCCAGCGGGGCAGACACCGTCGGCAATGAGCAGTTCTTC
d_call: -; v_call: TRBV9; j_call: TRBJ1-1; clone_size: -; cdr3_aa: CASSVEARGNTEAFF; cdr3_nt: TGTGCCAGCAGCGTAGAGGCCAGGGGGAACACTGAAGCTTTCTTT
d_call: -; v_call: TRBV9; j_call: TRBJ1-3; clone_size: -; cdr3_aa: CASSVAMTGSGNTIYF; cdr3_nt: TGTGCCAGCAGCGTAGCTATGACGGGCTCTGGAAACACCATATATTTT